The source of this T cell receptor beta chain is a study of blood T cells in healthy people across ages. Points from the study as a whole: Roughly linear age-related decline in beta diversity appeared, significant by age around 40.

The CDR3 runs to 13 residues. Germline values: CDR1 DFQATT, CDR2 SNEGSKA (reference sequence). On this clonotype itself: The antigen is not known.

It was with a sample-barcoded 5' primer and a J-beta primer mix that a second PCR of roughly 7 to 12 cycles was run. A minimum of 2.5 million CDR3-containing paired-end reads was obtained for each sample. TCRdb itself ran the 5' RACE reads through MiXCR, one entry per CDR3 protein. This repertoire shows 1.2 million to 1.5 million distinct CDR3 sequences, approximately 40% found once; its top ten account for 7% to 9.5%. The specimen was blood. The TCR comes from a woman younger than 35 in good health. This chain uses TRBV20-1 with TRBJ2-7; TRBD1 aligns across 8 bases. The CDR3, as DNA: TGCTTGCACCGGGAGACAGGGGTATGGGAGCAGTACTTC. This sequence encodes CLHRETGVWEQYF.